These T cell receptor beta chains were read from a single sample in a study of blood T cell repertoires in COVID-19. Here immunoSEQ multiplex PCR was the method, and the copy in TCRdb shows in-frame clones only, minus some. The sample has roughly 100,000 clones; just under 85% are singletons. Material for sequencing was peripheral blood. The receptors come from a man between 35 and 55 years old with active or convalescent COVID-19. Both conserved end residues are part of each CDR3. Each record gives: J gene, D gene, CDR3 length, clone size, V gene, CDR3 DNA, CDR3 protein. The D gene is left open where the match is weak. Not all rows give a size; the values are once, few, many and, for expanded clones, a class.

TRBJ2-3 NA 15 once TRBV19 TGTGCCAGTAGTCGAGGTGGGGGGGCGACAGATACGCAGTATTTT CASSRGGGATDTQYF
TRBJ1-1 NA 14 NA TRBV10-3 TGTGCCATCAGGGGTCGCGGCATGAACACTGAAGCTTTCTTT CAIRGRGMNTEAFF
TRBJ1-5 TRBD1 13 NA TRBV18 TGTGCCAGCTCACTGGACAGGGGGCAGCCCCAGCATTTT CASSLDRGQPQHF
TRBJ2-1 NA 12 NA TRBV5-8 TGTGCCAGCAGCTGGGGCTGGCAAGAACAGTTCTTC CASSWGWQEQFF
TRBJ2-2 NA 16 many TRBV3-1/TRBV3-2 TGTGCCAGCAGACCCAGGGACACCGGATACACCGGGGAGCTGTTTTTT CASRPRDTGYTGELFF
TRBJ1-2 NA 13 NA TRBV12-3/TRBV12-4 TGTGCCAGCAGTCCAGACAAGAACTATGGCTACACCTTC CASSPDKNYGYTF
TRBJ2-7 NA 11 NA TRBV15 TGTGCCACCAGCACTAACTACGAGCAGTACTTC CATSTNYEQYF
TRBJ2-1 TRBD2 15 NA TRBV11-3 TGTGCCAGCAGCTTAGGGGGGGGAGTTTTCGATGAGCAGTTCTTC CASSLGGGVFDEQFF
TRBJ1-1 NA 15 NA TRBV15 TGTGCCACCAGCAGAGATCGGGGGATTGACACTGAAGCTTTCTTT CATSRDRGIDTEAFF
TRBJ2-6 TRBD1 19 NA TRBV4-3 TGCGCCAGCAGCCAAGCCATGGGACAGATTAAGTCTGGGGCCAACGTCCTGACTTTC CASSQAMGQIKSGANVLTF
TRBJ2-2 TRBD1 16 NA TRBV3-1/TRBV3-2 TGTGCCAGCAGCAAGCCCAAGACAGGGACCACCGGGGAGCTGTTTTTT CASSKPKTGTTGELFF
TRBJ2-1 TRBD2 16 NA TRBV9 TGTGCCAGCAGCGTAGAGAACTTTCTAGCGGGTGGTGAGCAGTTCTTC CASSVENFLAGGEQFF
TRBJ1-4 NA 16 NA TRBV6-1 TGTGCCAGCAGTGACACGGGGTTCTCGACTAATGAAAAACTGTTTTTT CASSDTGFSTNEKLFF
TRBJ2-3 TRBD1 15 NA TRBV27 TGTGCCAGCAGAGAATACTACAGGGGGCGAGATACGCAGTATTTT CASREYYRGRDTQYF
TRBJ1-1 NA 16 NA TRBV4-1 TGCGCCAGCAGCCAGGAGAACAGGGTCCCTTACACTGAAGCTTTCTTT CASSQENRVPYTEAFF
TRBJ1-5 NA 16 few TRBV20-1 TGCAGTGCTAGTATTTCTACTATAGGCGGCAATCAGCCCCAGCATTTT CSASISTIGGNQPQHF
TRBJ1-2 TRBD1 13 NA TRBV4-1 TGCGCCAGCAGCACCGACAGGGTTTATGGCTACACCTTC CASSTDRVYGYTF
TRBJ1-3 NA 15 NA TRBV7-9 TGTGCCAGCAGCTTAGGATTGGTTACCCGGGACACCATATATTTT CASSLGLVTRDTIYF
TRBJ2-1 NA 14 NA TRBV10-1 TGCGCCAGCAGCCAGGACAGCTCCTACAATGAGCAGTTCTTC CASSQDSSYNEQFF
TRBJ2-1 NA 14 NA TRBV7-7 TGTGCCAGCAGCGCGAGCGGGTTCTACAATGAGCAGTTCTTC CASSASGFYNEQFF
TRBJ2-2 TRBD1 16 NA TRBV6-6 TGTGCCAGCAGGCTTCCGGGACAGGGAGTCACCGGGGAGCTGTTTTTT CASRLPGQGVTGELFF
TRBJ2-3 TRBD1 15 NA TRBV18 TGTGCCAGCTCACCAGGACAGGGGGTCGCAGATACGCAGTATTTT CASSPGQGVADTQYF
TRBJ2-1 NA 14 NA TRBV3-1/TRBV3-2 TGTGCCAGCAGCCAGTGGGGCCGGAGCAATGAGCAGTTCTTC CASSQWGRSNEQFF
TRBJ1-6 NA 14 NA TRBV29-1 TGCAGCGTTGCTCTAGGGGCTTCTAATTCACCCCTCCACTTT CSVALGASNSPLHF
TRBJ1-2 NA 16 NA TRBV7-2 TGTGCCAGCAGCTTAGCCAAGGGTATCACAGGGACAGGCTACACCTTC CASSLAKGITGTGYTF
TRBJ2-7 NA 11 NA TRBV29-1 TGCAGCGTTGGTTCATCGGTGGAGCAGTACTTC CSVGSSVEQYF
TRBJ2-7 TRBD1 15 many TRBV5-5 TGTGCCAGCAGCCGGAGACAGGGGATTTCCGTCGAGCAGTACTTC CASSRRQGISVEQYF
TRBJ2-7 TRBD1 15 NA TRBV3-1/TRBV3-2 TGTGCCAGCAGCCAAGCGGGACAGGGGCAGCATGAGCAGTACTTC CASSQAGQGQHEQYF
TRBJ1-5 NA 14 NA TRBV3-1/TRBV3-2 TGTGCCAGCAGCCAAGGTCACAGCTATCAGCCCCAGCATTTT CASSQGHSYQPQHF
TRBJ2-4 TRBD1 18 NA TRBV5-4 TGTGCCAGCAGCAAGGGACAGGGGGGCGCCCTGGGCAAAAACATTCAGTACTTC CASSKGQGGALGKNIQYF
TRBJ1-5 TRBD1 20 NA TRBV3-1/TRBV3-2 TGTGCCAGCAGCCAGTTGAAGGACAGGGGTCGTAAGGGTGGCAATCAGCCCCAGCATTTT CASSQLKDRGRKGGNQPQHF
TRBJ1-2 NA 11 NA TRBV12-3/TRBV12-4 TGTGCCAGCAGTAACGCGAAGGGCTACACCTTC CASSNAKGYTF
TRBJ2-1 NA 14 NA TRBV7-3 TGTGCCAGCAGCCCCCAACAGGGTCGGGATGAGCAGTTCTTC CASSPQQGRDEQFF
TRBJ1-5 TRBD1 14 few TRBV10-1 TGCGCCAGCAGCCCCGGGCAGGGGGACCAGCCCCAGCATTTT CASSPGQGDQPQHF
TRBJ2-1 NA 13 NA TRBV18 TGTGCCAGCTCACCCGACCCGGGGGGCGTACCGTTCTTC CASSPDPGGVPFF
TRBJ2-5 TRBD2 17 NA TRBV4-1 TGCGCCAGCAGCCAAGATTTGCTAGCGGGGCCACAAGAGACCCAGTACTTC CASSQDLLAGPQETQYF
TRBJ1-1 NA 12 NA TRBV7-9 TGTGCCAGCAGCTTCGACAGCACTGAAGCTTTCTTT CASSFDSTEAFF
TRBJ1-5 TRBD1 15 NA TRBV19 TGTGCCAGTACTCAGGGGGGTTATAGCAATCAGCCCCAGCATTTT CASTQGGYSNQPQHF
TRBJ2-3 TRBD2 17 NA TRBV7-2 TGTGCCAGCAGCCGGCTAGCGGGGATTACTACCACAGATACGCAGTATTTT CASSRLAGITTTDTQYF
TRBJ2-3 TRBD2 16 NA TRBV7-3 TGTGCCAGCAGCCCAGGACTAGCGGGGTCCGCAGATACGCAGTATTTT CASSPGLAGSADTQYF
TRBJ2-7 TRBD1 13 NA TRBV6-5 TGTGCCAGCAGAGGGACAGGGGGATACGAGCAGTACTTC CASRGTGGYEQYF
TRBJ1-3 TRBD1 15 NA TRBV6-5 TGTGCCAGCAGGACAGGGTCCGACTCTGGAAACACCATATATTTT CASRTGSDSGNTIYF
TRBJ2-3 NA 13 NA TRBV6-4 TGTGCCAGCAGTACCTCCCCAGGGGAGACGCAGTATTTT CASSTSPGETQYF
TRBJ1-5 NA 15 NA TRBV28 TGTGCCAGCAGCTCGTCGGGGGGGTCAAATCAGCCCCAGCATTTT CASSSSGGSNQPQHF
TRBJ2-7 TRBD1 11 NA TRBV12-5 TGTGCTAGTGGACACAGGGGCGAGCAGTACTTC CASGHRGEQYF
TRBJ1-4 NA 14 NA TRBV14 TGTGCCAGCAGCCAAGGACGGACAAATGAAAAACTGTTTTTT CASSQGRTNEKLFF
TRBJ2-2 TRBD2 14 few TRBV6-5 TGTGCCAGCAGGCCGGGGGGAGGTCGGAGGGAGCTGTTTTTT CASRPGGGRRELFF
TRBJ1-6 NA 14 NA TRBV5-1 TGCGCCAGCAGCTTGTCAGGGAATAATTCACCCCTCCACTTT CASSLSGNNSPLHF
TRBJ2-7 NA 11 NA TRBV19 TGTGCCAGTAGCGAGAACTACGAGCAGTACTTC CASSENYEQYF
TRBJ1-2 NA 13 NA TRBV5-8 TGTGCCAGCAGCCCCGGCGGTGCTAATCGGCCACACTTC CASSPGGANRPHF
TRBJ2-1 NA 12 NA TRBV18 TGTGCCAGCTCACCACCCGGGACTGGGATAGTCTTC CASSPPGTGIVF
TRBJ2-1 TRBD2 16 NA TRBV5-4 TGTGCCAGCAGCCAACTAGCGGGGGGCGGGAACAATGAGCAGTTCTTC CASSQLAGGGNNEQFF
TRBJ2-5 TRBD2 16 NA TRBV7-2 TGTGCCAGCAGCGGGGAACTAGCGGGGGGTAGGGAGACCCAGTACTTC CASSGELAGGRETQYF
TRBJ2-2 TRBD1 13 NA TRBV12-3/TRBV12-4 TGTGCCAGCGGACAGGGAGGCACCGGGGAGCTGTTTTTT CASGQGGTGELFF
TRBJ2-3 TRBD2 18 NA TRBV3-1/TRBV3-2 TGTGCCAGCAGCCAACCGCAAAAAGCGGGGGGAAACACAGATACGCAGTATTTT CASSQPQKAGGNTDTQYF
TRBJ2-1 TRBD2 15 NA TRBV10-2 TGCGCCAGCAGTACGCGGGGGGGGCTCTCGAATGAGCAGTTCTTC CASSTRGGLSNEQFF
TRBJ1-2 NA 13 NA TRBV16 TGTGCCAGCAGCCAATCTCTCAGCTATGGCTACACCTTC CASSQSLSYGYTF